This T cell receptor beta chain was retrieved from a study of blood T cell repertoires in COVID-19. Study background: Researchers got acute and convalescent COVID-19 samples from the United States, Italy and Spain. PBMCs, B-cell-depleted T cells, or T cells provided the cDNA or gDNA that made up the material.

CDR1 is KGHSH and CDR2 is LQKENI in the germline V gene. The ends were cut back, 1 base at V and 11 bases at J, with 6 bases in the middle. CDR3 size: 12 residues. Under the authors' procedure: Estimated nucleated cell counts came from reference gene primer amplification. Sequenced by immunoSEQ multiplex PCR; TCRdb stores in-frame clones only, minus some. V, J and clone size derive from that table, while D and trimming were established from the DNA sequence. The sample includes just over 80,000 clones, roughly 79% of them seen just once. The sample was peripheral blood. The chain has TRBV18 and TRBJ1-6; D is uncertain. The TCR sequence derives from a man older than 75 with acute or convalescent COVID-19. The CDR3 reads CASSPRATPLHF. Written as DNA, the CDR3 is TGTGCCAGCTCACCACGAGCAACACCCCTCCACTTT.